A selection of T cell receptor beta chains follows, all from one sample in a study of beta chain features in type 1 diabetes. Clones were read by immunoSEQ multiplex PCR, and TCRdb kept only the in-frame ones, dropping some. The sample has a few hundred thousand clones; around 15% are singletons. The material sequenced was naive CD4+ T cells from blood. All receptors derive from a man in his thirties or forties with type 1 diabetes. CDR3s include the opening cysteine and the closing phenylalanine or tryptophan. Fields, in order: D gene, clone size, J gene, V gene, CDR3 DNA, CDR3 protein. A D gene is named only where the DNA matches it firmly. The size field is filled for only some rows; it gives once, few, many or a size class.

TRBD1	.	TRBJ1-2	TRBV30	TGTGCCTGGAGTGGGACAGGAAGCTATGGCTACACCTTC	CAWSGTGSYGYTF
.	few	TRBJ1-1	TRBV30	TGTGCCTGGAGTGTACAAGGGGTAACTGAAGCTTTCTTT	CAWSVQGVTEAFF
.	few	TRBJ2-7	TRBV28	TGTGCCAGCAGTTTATCCCGGTCTTACCAGTACTTC	CASSLSRSYQYF
TRBD1	.	TRBJ2-5	TRBV7-9	TGTGCCAGCAGCTTCCGCCGGGACAGGGGACAAGAGACCCAGTACTTC	CASSFRRDRGQETQYF
.	.	TRBJ2-6	TRBV5-4	TGTGCCAGCAGCTTGAATGGAGGCGCTGGGGCCAACGTCCTGACTTTC	CASSLNGGAGANVLTF
.	few	TRBJ2-7	TRBV29-1	TGCAGCGGGGGGACGGGACTGCCCTACGAGCAGTACTTC	CSGGTGLPYEQYF
TRBD1	.	TRBJ1-3	TRBV15	TGTGCCACCAGTACCGGGACAGCTGGAAACACCATATATTTT	CATSTGTAGNTIYF
.	.	TRBJ1-1	TRBV14	TGTGCCAGCAGCCAAGATCTGAACACTGAAGCTTTCTTT	CASSQDLNTEAFF
TRBD2	few	TRBJ2-1	TRBV11-2	TGTGCCAGCAGCGGACGACTAGCGCGAGCTTACAATGAGCAGTTCTTC	CASSGRLARAYNEQFF
TRBD1	few	TRBJ2-5	TRBV7-2	TGTGCCAGCAGCTTAGTCGGACAGGGGGCACAAGAGACCCAGTACTTC	CASSLVGQGAQETQYF
.	.	TRBJ2-6	TRBV14	TGTGCCAGCAGCCGTCGGGCCTCTGGGGCCAACGTCCTGACTTTC	CASSRRASGANVLTF
.	.	TRBJ2-7	TRBV4-1	TGCGCCAGCAGCCAAGATACACAGGGATACGAGCAGTACTTC	CASSQDTQGYEQYF
TRBD2	.	TRBJ2-3	TRBV5-1	TGCGCCAGCAGACTAGCGGGAGACACAGATACGCAGTATTTT	CASRLAGDTDTQYF
TRBD1	few	TRBJ1-2	TRBV29-1	TGCAGCGTATTACAGGGGGCGCTTCATGGCTACACCTTC	CSVLQGALHGYTF
.	few	TRBJ1-1	TRBV30	TGTGCCTGGATTATTTCCTGGACAGTAAACACTGAAGCTTTCTTT	CAWIISWTVNTEAFF
.	.	TRBJ2-1	TRBV5-1	TGCGCCAGCAGCTTGGAAGTGGATTACAATGAGCAGTTCTTC	CASSLEVDYNEQFF
TRBD2	.	TRBJ2-5	TRBV28	TGTGCCACCACGGGACTAGCGGAAGAGACCCAGTACTTC	CATTGLAEETQYF
.	few	TRBJ2-3	TRBV13	TGTGCCAGCAGCCCCCGGGCGGGGTCGTCAGATACGCAGTATTTT	CASSPRAGSSDTQYF
TRBD1	.	TRBJ2-1	TRBV7-9	TGTGCCAGCAGCTCTTGGACAGGGTCGGGGAATGAGCAGTTCTTC	CASSSWTGSGNEQFF
.	.	TRBJ2-7	TRBV28	TGTGCCAGCAGTTTGCCCGACAGACCCTACGAGCAGTACTTC	CASSLPDRPYEQYF
TRBD2	.	TRBJ2-7	TRBV7-6	TGTGCCAGCAGCTTCTCGGGAGGAGGGACCTACGAGCAGTACTTC	CASSFSGGGTYEQYF
.	.	TRBJ2-7	TRBV7-2	TGTGCCAGCAGTCCCGACGCAAGCTCCTACGAGCAGTACTTC	CASSPDASSYEQYF
.	few	TRBJ2-5	TRBV29-1	TGCAGCGGCGGGGACGGTCAAGAGACCCAGTACTTC	CSGGDGQETQYF
.	.	TRBJ2-1	TRBV2	TGTGCCAGCGGACCGACCCCTAACAGTGAGCAGTTCTTC	CASGPTPNSEQFF
.	.	TRBJ2-1	TRBV2	TGTGCCAGCAGTGACGGGCTAAGACTCCCCGGGAAGCAGTTCTTC	CASSDGLRLPGKQFF
.	.	TRBJ2-1	TRBV21-1	TGTGCCAGCAGCAAAGTCCTGGGTGGACTAGCCCGTTGTAATGAGCAGTTCTTC	CASSKVLGGLARCNEQFF
.	many	TRBJ2-7	TRBV7-2	TGTGCCAGCAGCCCCCGCAGCGGATCCTACGAGCAGTACTTC	CASSPRSGSYEQYF
TRBD1	.	TRBJ2-3	TRBV19	TGTGCCAGTAGTACCGGGACAGCCTACACAGATACGCAGTATTTT	CASSTGTAYTDTQYF
.	.	TRBJ1-1	TRBV7-8	TGTGCCAGCAGCTCGTTATCAGGGCGTAACACTGAAGCTTTCTTT	CASSSLSGRNTEAFF
TRBD1	few	TRBJ2-1	TRBV28	TGTGCCAGCGCCATCCCGACAGGGGGGTACAATGAGCAGTTCTTC	CASAIPTGGYNEQFF
TRBD1	.	TRBJ1-1	TRBV30	TGTGCCTGGACAGGGGGAGGCACTGAAGCTTTCTTT	CAWTGGGTEAFF
.	few	TRBJ1-2	TRBV7-9	TGTGCCAGCAGCACACTGAACGGCTACACCTTC	CASSTLNGYTF
.	few	TRBJ2-7	TRBV6-5	TGTGCCAGCAGTTATGGAGGCGGGACAGTAGTGAACGAGCAGTACTTC	CASSYGGGTVVNEQYF
TRBD2	few	TRBJ2-6	TRBV6-4	TGTGCCAGCAGTGTTGAAGGGACTAGCACGCCCGGGGCCAACGTCCTGACTTTC	CASSVEGTSTPGANVLTF
.	.	TRBJ1-2	TRBV6-6	TGTGCCAGCAGTCCGAGGGGGACTAACTATGGCTACACCTTC	CASSPRGTNYGYTF
.	.	TRBJ1-4	TRBV25-1	TGTGCCAGCAGTGAAAAGGGTTGGGGGGAAAAACTGTTTTTT	CASSEKGWGEKLFF
TRBD2	few	TRBJ2-1	TRBV29-1	TGCAGCGTCCGACGGGGGACTAGCCTCAATGAGCAGTTCTTC	CSVRRGTSLNEQFF
.	.	TRBJ2-3	TRBV6-1	TGTGCCAGCAGCTCGACTAGGTCGACAGATACGCAGTATTTT	CASSSTRSTDTQYF
.	.	TRBJ1-4	TRBV9	TGTGCCAGCAGCACTAGTCGGTTCGGGGGAAAACTGTTTTTT	CASSTSRFGGKLFF
TRBD1	.	TRBJ2-3	TRBV7-9	TGTGCCAGCAGCTTAGGGGACAGGTACACAGATACGCAGTATTTT	CASSLGDRYTDTQYF
.	few	TRBJ2-3	TRBV20-1	TGCAGTGCTAGAGTGGGTGGGGTACCGTATTTT	CSARVGGVPYF
.	few	TRBJ1-2	TRBV19	TGTGCCAGTAGTAGCCAGCCATATGGCTACACCTTC	CASSSQPYGYTF
TRBD1	.	TRBJ2-3	TRBV29-1	TGCAGCGTTAAGCCAGGGGGCTTCCCTAGCACAGATACGCAGTATTTT	CSVKPGGFPSTDTQYF
.	few	TRBJ2-1	TRBV7-9	TGTGCCAGCAGCTTATTAGACAATGAGCAGTTCTTC	CASSLLDNEQFF
.	.	TRBJ2-3	TRBV20-1	TGCAGTGCTGTCACTATAGATACGCAGTATTTT	CSAVTIDTQYF
.	few	TRBJ1-1	TRBV5-1	TGCGCCAGCAGCAGACCCCAGGGCATTGTGAACACTGAAGCTTTCTTT	CASSRPQGIVNTEAFF
TRBD1	.	TRBJ1-2	TRBV30	TGTGCCTGGAAAGGACAGGGGGCATATGGCTACACCTTC	CAWKGQGAYGYTF
.	.	TRBJ2-1	TRBV25-1	TGTGCCAGCAGGGAGGGGAGGAGCTCCTACAATGAGCAGTTCTTC	CASREGRSSYNEQFF
TRBD2	few	TRBJ2-2	TRBV7-2	TGTGCCAGCAGCTTGGGACTAGCGAACACCGGGGAGCTGTTTTTT	CASSLGLANTGELFF